This T cell receptor beta chain is from a study of response to subunit inactivated influenza vaccine. Study-wide findings and caveats: Each seasonal flu vaccination may recruit only limited new T cells, authors suggested.

TCRdb fed the RT-PCR reads into MiXCR, producing one record per CDR3 protein. The sample lists about 800,000 distinct CDR3 sequences; 21% were seen once. This clonotype has just one count. Its antigen is not known. This sample comprised PBMCs from blood, obtained around 5 days after vaccination. The TCR was taken from a man aged 45-60 years who received an inactivated influenza vaccine.

CDR3 amino acids: CSARGVLPYEQYF. In DNA form, the CDR3 reads TGCAGTGCTAGAGGGGTTTTACCCTACGAGCAGTACTTC. The rearrangement links TRBV20-1 to TRBJ2-7; D remains ambiguous. Germline CDR1 DFQATT, CDR2 SNEGSKA (reference sequence). The ends were cut back, 1 base at V and 2 bases at J, with 9 bases in the middle. There are 13 residues in the CDR3.